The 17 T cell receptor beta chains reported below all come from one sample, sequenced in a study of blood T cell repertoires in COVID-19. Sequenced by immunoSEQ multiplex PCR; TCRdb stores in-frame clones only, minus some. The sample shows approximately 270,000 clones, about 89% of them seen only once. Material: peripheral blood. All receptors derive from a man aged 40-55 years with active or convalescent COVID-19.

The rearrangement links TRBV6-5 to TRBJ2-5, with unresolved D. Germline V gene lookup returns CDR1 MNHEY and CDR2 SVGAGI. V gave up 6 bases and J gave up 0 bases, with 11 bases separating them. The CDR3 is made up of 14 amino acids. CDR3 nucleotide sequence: TGTGCCAGCAGAATGGTGGCGGACCAAGAGACCCAGTACTTC. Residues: CASRMVADQETQYF.

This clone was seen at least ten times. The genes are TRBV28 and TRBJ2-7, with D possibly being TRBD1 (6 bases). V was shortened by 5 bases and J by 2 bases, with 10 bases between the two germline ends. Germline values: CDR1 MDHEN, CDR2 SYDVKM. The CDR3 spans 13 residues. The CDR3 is CASSVRGTYEQYF. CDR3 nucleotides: TGTGCCAGCAGTGTCAGGGGCACCTACGAGCAGTACTTC.

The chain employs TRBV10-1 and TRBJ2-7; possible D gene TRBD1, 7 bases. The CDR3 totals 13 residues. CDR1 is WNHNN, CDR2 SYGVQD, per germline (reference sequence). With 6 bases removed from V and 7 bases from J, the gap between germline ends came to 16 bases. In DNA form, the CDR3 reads TGCGCCAGCAGGGAGGGGACAGTCGGAGAGCAGTACTTC. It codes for CASREGTVGEQYF.

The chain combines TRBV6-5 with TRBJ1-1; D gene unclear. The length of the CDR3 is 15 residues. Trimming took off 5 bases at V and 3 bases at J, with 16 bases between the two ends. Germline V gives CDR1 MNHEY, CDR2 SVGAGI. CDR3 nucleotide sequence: TGTGCCAGCAGTCCATCGCAGGTCAGGTACACTGAAGCTTTCTTT. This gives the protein CASSPSQVRYTEAFF.

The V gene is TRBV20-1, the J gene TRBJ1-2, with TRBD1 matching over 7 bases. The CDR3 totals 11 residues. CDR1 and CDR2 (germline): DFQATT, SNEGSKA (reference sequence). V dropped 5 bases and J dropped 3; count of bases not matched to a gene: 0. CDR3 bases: TGCAGTGCTGGACAGGACTATGGCTACACCTTC. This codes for CSAGQDYGYTF.

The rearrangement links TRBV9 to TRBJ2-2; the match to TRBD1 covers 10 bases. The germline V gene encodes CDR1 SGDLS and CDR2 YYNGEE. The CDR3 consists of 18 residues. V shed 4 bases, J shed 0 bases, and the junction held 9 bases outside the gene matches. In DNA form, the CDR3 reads TGTGCCAGCAGCCCGAGACAGGGGGCTCCGACGAACACCGGGGAGCTGTTTTTT. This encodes CASSPRQGAPTNTGELFF.

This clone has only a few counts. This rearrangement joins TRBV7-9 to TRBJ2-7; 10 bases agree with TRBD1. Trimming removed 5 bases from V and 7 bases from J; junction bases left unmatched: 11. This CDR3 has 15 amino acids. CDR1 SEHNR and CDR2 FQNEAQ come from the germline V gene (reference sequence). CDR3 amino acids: CASSPGQGSREEQYF. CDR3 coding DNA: TGTGCCAGCAGCCCGGGACAGGGGTCTCGGGAGGAGCAGTACTTC. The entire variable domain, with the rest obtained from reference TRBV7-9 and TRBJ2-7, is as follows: DTGVSQNPRHKITKRGQNVTFRCDPISEHNRLYWYRQTLGQGPEFLTYFQNEAQLEKSRLLSDRFSAERPKGSFSTLEIQRTEQGDSAMYLCASSPGQGSREEQYFGPGTRLTVT.

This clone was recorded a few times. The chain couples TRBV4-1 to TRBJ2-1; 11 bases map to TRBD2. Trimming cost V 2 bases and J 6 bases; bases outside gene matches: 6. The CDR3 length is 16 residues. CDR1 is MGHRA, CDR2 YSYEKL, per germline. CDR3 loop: CASSQPGTSGVNEQFF. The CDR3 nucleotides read TGCGCCAGCAGCCAACCTGGGACTAGCGGAGTCAATGAGCAGTTCTTC.

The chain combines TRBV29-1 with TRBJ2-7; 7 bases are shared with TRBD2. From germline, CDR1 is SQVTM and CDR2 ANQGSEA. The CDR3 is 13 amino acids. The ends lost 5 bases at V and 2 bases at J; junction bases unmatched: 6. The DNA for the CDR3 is TGCAGCGTTAGCGGGGATACCCCCTACGAGCAGTACTTC. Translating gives CSVSGDTPYEQYF.

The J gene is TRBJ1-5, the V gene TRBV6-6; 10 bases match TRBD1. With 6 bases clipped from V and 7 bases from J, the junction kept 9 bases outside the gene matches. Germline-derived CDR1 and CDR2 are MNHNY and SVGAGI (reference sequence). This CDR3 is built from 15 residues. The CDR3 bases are TGTGCCAGCAGACGAACCGGGACAGGGGTCCAGCCCCAGCATTTT. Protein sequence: CASRRTGTGVQPQHF.

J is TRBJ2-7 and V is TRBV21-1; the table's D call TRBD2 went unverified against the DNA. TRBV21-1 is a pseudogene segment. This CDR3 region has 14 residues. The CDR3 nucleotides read TGTGCCAGCAGCAAACCGGGGGTAGGAAACGAGCAGTACTTC. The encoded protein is CASSKPGVGNEQYF.

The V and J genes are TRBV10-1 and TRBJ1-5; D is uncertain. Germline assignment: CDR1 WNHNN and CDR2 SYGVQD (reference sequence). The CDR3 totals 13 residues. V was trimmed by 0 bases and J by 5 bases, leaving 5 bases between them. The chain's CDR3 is CASSESGDQPQHF. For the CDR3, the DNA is TGCGCCAGCAGTGAGTCCGGGGATCAGCCCCAGCATTTT.

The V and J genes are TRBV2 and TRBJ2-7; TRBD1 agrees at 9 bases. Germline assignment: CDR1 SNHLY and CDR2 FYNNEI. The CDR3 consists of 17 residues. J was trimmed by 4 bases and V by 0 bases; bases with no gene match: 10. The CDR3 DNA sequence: TGTGCCAGCAGTGAAGCGGGTTGGACAGGGGTGCCTTACGAGCAGTACTTC. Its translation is CASSEAGWTGVPYEQYF. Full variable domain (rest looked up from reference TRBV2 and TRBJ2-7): EPEVTQTPSHQVTQMGQEVILRCVPISNHLYFYWYRQILGQKVEFLVSFYNNEISEKSEIFDDQFSVERPDGSNFTLKIRSTKLEDSAMYFCASSEAGWTGVPYEQYFGPGTRLTVT.

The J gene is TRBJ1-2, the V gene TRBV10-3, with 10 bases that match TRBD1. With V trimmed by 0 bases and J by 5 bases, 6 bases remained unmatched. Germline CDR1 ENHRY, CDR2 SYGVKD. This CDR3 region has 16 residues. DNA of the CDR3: TGTGCCATCAGTGAGTCCGACAGGGGGCGAGGATATGGCTACACCTTC. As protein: CAISESDRGRGYGYTF.

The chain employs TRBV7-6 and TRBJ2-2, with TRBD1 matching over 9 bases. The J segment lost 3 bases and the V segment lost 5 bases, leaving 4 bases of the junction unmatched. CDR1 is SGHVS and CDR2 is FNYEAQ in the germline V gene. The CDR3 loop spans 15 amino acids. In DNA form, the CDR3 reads TGTGCCAGCAGCCTACAGGGGGCGGACACCGGGGAGCTGTTTTTT. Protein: CASSLQGADTGELFF.

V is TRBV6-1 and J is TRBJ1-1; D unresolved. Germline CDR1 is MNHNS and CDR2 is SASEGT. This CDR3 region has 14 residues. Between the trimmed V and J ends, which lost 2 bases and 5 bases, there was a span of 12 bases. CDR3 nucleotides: TGTGCCAGCAGTGAAATGGGCCTGGCGACTGAAGCTTTCTTT. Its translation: CASSEMGLATEAFF.

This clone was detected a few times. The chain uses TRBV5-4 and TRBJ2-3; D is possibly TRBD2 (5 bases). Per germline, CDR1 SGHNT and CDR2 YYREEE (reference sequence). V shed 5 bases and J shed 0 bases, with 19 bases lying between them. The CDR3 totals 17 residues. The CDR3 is CASSPPFAGLSTDTQYF. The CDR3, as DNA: TGTGCCAGCAGTCCCCCTTTCGCGGGCCTTAGCACAGATACGCAGTATTTT.